This T cell receptor (beta chain) comes out of a study of vaccination effects on CD4 cells after COVID-19 (dated by TCRdb to between 2021 and 2024). General notes on the study: In the ViraFEST assay, PBMC were stimulated with viral peptide pools, and TCR sequencing was then used to find antigen-specific CD4+ T cell clonotypes based on their expansion. The full study included fewer than eleven COVID-19 convalescent patients and a handful of SARS-CoV-2-naive healthy vaccine recipients. Each participant got two doses of an mRNA SARS-CoV-2 vaccine, either BNT162b2 or mRNA-1273. Two million PBMC per well were cultured with around 10 ug/ml peptides in IMDM containing approximately 4.7% human AB serum, around 10 IU/ml IL-2 and gentamicin. Cultures from other donors in the study were sequenced with the Oncomine TCR Beta short-read assay on an Illumina iSeq 100. SARS-CoV-2 spike-specific CD4+ TCR repertoires were compared before and after mRNA vaccination in COVID-19 convalescent patients and in infection-naive vaccine recipients. Paper-wide results and their limitations: Among healthy vaccine recipients, nearly all vaccine-induced clones were SARS-CoV-2 mono-reactive, and only 1 of 255 was cross-reactive with common cold coronaviruses. At late post-vaccination timepoints, both infection-induced and vaccine-induced clones showed marked clonal contraction, consistent with waning T cell responses. The study was limited by a small number of convalescent patients and lacked early post-infection timepoints.

Measured from the cysteine to the phenylalanine, the CDR3 is 13 residues long. Only CDR3 DNA is held: 39 bases, read in frame from base 1. CDR1 and CDR2 (MNHNY, SVGAGI) derive from the germline V gene (reference sequence). V is reduced by 8 bases and J by 0 bases, leaving a spacing of 8 bases between them. Comments on this clone: The specificity of this receptor is unknown. The record has no base qualities; no much larger clone is one base away.

Library method: the immunoSEQ multiplex PCR assay. DNA from the cultured and isolated CD4+ T cells underwent TCR beta CDR3 sequencing. Per the authors' processing: Non-productive TCR sequences were discarded, and reads were trimmed to the CDR3 region, with only CDR3s of 7 or more amino acids retained. The MANAFEST web app was used to pick out antigen-specific clonotypes by comparing their expansion in peptide wells with that in reference cultures. Positive clones required FDR<0.05 expansion versus reference and all other wells, odds ratio above 5, and frequency above 0.1% in two replicate wells. A clonotype was called cross-reactive if it was significantly expanded both in SARS-CoV-2 spike wells and in at least one common cold coronavirus spike condition. CDR3 similarity was assessed by Levenshtein distance with the stringdist R package, and unrooted trees were built with ape in R 3.6.1. TCRdb obtained this table from immuneACCESS and retained in-frame rearrangements with V and J assigned. These tables miss some clones; where compared with another copy, unresolved V genes account for less than half of the shortfall, and the remainder is unexplained. The V and J calls and the clone size are those of that table, but D and trimming were determined from the DNA. The sample table lists about 70,000 clones, over 60% of them with a count of one. Roughly 2% of the sample lies in the top ten.

After 10 to 11 days of culture, CD4+ T cells were isolated with the EasySep CD4+ T cell isolation kit. The absence of prior SARS-CoV-2 infection in healthy vaccine recipients was confirmed by negative nucleocapsid antibodies before and after vaccination. On days 3 and 7, half of the culture medium was replaced with fresh IL-2-containing medium. Unless noted otherwise, every peptide stimulation condition was cultured in triplicate wells. Using Ficoll-Paque Plus gradient centrifugation, PBMC were separated from whole blood and then either used fresh or cryopreserved at -140C. The QIAamp micro DNA kit was used to extract genomic DNA from the cultured CD4+ T cells.

Sequencing was performed on CD4+ T cells from PBMCs cultured without peptide, taken before COVID-19 vaccination. This clonotype originated in a human donor who received a COVID-19 vaccine. The rearranged segments are TRBV6-6 and TRBJ1-5, with TRBD1 tentatively as D gene (5 bases match). DNA sequence: TGTGCCAGCCAGGGAAATAGCAATCAGCCCCAGCATTTT. Translated, this gives CASQGNSNQPQHF.